The clone carrying this T cell receptor beta chain appeared a few times. Its cognate antigen is unknown. Sequencing of DNA taken from cultured CD4+ T cells relied on the Oncomine TCR Beta short-read assay. TCRdb used MiXCR to reprocess the PCR reads, holding one entry per CDR3 protein. The repertoire holds about 16,000 distinct CDR3 sequences, with about 44% as singletons. Treatment here: approximately 9-day PBMC culture with coronavirus spike peptide pools or control peptides (ViraFEST assay). The sample is drawn from a study of vaccination and CD4 T cells after COVID-19. Findings and caveats of the study: The median count of SARS-CoV-2-reactive clonotypes rose from around 21 to 38, not significantly. The cohort comprised relatively few convalescent patients, and no early post-infection timepoints were analyzed.

The TCR was taken from a human donor who had recovered from COVID-19. Sample: CD4+ T cells from blood, cultured in vitro.

CDR3 residues: CSVSREVRGYTF. As DNA, the CDR3 is TGCAGTGTCTCCAGGGAGGTTCGGGGCTACACCTTC. V gene TRBV20-1 combines with J gene TRBJ1-2; TRBD1 might be the D (5 bases). V gave up 7 bases and J gave up 8 bases, with 17 bases separating them. There are 12 residues in the CDR3. The V gene's germline CDR1 is DFQATT and CDR2 SNEGSKA (reference sequence).